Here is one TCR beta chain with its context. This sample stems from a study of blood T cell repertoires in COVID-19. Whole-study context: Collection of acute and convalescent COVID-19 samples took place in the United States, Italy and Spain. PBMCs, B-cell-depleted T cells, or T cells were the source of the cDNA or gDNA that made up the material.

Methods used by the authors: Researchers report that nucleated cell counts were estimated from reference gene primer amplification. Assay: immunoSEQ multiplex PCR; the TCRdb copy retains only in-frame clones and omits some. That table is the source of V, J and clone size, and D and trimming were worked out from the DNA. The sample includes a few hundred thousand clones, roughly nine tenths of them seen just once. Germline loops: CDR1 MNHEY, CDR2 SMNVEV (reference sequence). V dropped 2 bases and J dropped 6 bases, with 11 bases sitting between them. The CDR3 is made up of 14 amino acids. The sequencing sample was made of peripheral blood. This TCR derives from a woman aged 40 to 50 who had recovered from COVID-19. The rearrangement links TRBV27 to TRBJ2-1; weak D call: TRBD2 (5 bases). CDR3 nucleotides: TGTGCCAGCAGTTTAGCGGACTCAGGCAATGAGCAGTTCTTC. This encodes CASSLADSGNEQFF.